One T cell receptor (beta chain) is described in this entry. What it binds is unknown. The sample belongs to a study of OX40 agonist ivuxolimab in advanced cancers. Study conclusions and caveats: Mean expanded clone counts were higher in CD8+ than CD4+ T cells.

Profiled with immunoSEQ multiplex PCR; TCRdb holds only in-frame clones, not every one. The sample contains tens of thousands of clones, 70% to 90% of which appear only once. The TCR comes from an adult with an advanced solid tumor such as melanoma, head and neck, liver or kidney cancer. This material consisted of CD4+ or CD8+ T cells sorted from blood, taken in a trial of the OX40 agonist ivuxolimab.

The CDR3 region is CSVPGRETQYF. CDR3 DNA sequence: TGCAGTGTCCCGGGCCGAGAGACCCAGTACTTC. The V call is TRBV20-1, the J call TRBJ2-5; D is unresolved. Trimming shortened V by 7 bases and J by 4 bases, and 10 bases separated the two germline ends. The V gene's germline CDR1 is DFQATT and CDR2 SNEGSKA (reference sequence). The CDR3 length is 11 residues.